The sequence of this TCR beta chain was determined in a study of T cell repertoires in cytomegalovirus infection. Turning to the study itself: Matching HLA type, along with CMV infection, was indicated by public TCR beta signatures. Regarding the study as a whole: There were carriers of CMV plus the relevant HLA, and cumulative public TCR beta family frequency identified them. HLA-C-restricted CMV clonotypes gave the most frequent clonotype in two of eight donors.

MiXCR, run by TCRdb on the reads, gives a single entry per CDR3 protein. The sample holds just under 550,000 distinct CDR3 sequences, around 27% seen once. Concerning this clonotype itself: The antigen remains unidentified.

J lost 5 bases, V lost 4 bases, and 7 bases had no gene match. The CDR3 is 14 amino acids. Per the germline V gene, CDR1 is MNHEY and CDR2 is SVGEGT. Input material: PBMCs. The rearrangement joins TRBV6-2 or TRBV6-3 to TRBJ2-7; 8 bases line up with TRBD1. This receptor was identified in a human donor in good health (CMV status not recorded). Some clones in this sample may be carry-over from other donors' samples. The CDR3 region is CASSSGQGSNEQYF. CDR3 bases: TGTGCCAGCAGTTCCGGACAGGGCAGCAACGAGCAGTACTTC.